These T cell receptor beta chains were read from a single sample in a study of blood T cell repertoires in COVID-19. Profiling relied on immunoSEQ multiplex PCR, and the TCRdb table lists in-frame clones only, not all of them. Of approximately 360,000 clones in the sample, about 90% are singletons; the top ten hold around 6.3%. Specimen: peripheral blood. These receptors all come from a man aged 18 to 35 with active or convalescent COVID-19. Each CDR3 is given with its conserved first and last residue. The size entry is marked missing in some rows and otherwise reads once, few, many or a size class.

abundance,v_gene,j_gene,CDR3aa
.,TRBV2,TRBJ1-6,CASSESQNSPLHF
.,TRBV12-3/TRBV12-4,TRBJ1-1,CASSLGDRGAFF
.,TRBV6-5,TRBJ1-2,CASGWGGDYGYTF
.,TRBV24-1,TRBJ2-1,CATSVSGASYNEQFF
.,TRBV28,TRBJ2-1,CASSLAGGSWEQFF
.,TRBV7-2,TRBJ1-3,CASSPTQGAGNTIYF
.,TRBV29-1,TRBJ2-2,CSVGGSQYTGELFF
.,TRBV5-1,TRBJ2-4,CASSFDSMRNIQYF
.,TRBV24-1,TRBJ1-3,CATSDLRDRGKGNTIYF
.,TRBV24-1,TRBJ1-2,CATSATGYGYTF
.,TRBV14,TRBJ1-5,CASSHGQGGNTPQHF
.,TRBV21-1,TRBJ2-1,CASSKAREGAESSYNEQFF
.,TRBV4-3,TRBJ2-3,CASSQLGDRGSFADTQYF
.,TRBV6-2/TRBV6-3,TRBJ1-1,CASSYMVEAFF
.,TRBV19,TRBJ1-5,CASSIRQGTQPQHF
.,TRBV7-6,TRBJ2-7,CASSSGLAGAYEQYF
once,TRBV5-1,TRBJ1-2,CASSSNRENYGYTF
.,TRBV7-6,TRBJ1-5,CASSWLQGSNQPQHF
.,TRBV28,TRBJ2-7,CASSSGQPEQYF
.,TRBV14,TRBJ1-1,CASSKQGAVTEAFF
.,TRBV19,TRBJ1-5,CASTPGGFDQPQHF
.,TRBV28,TRBJ1-1,CASSRTGQPIEEAFF
.,TRBV5-6,TRBJ1-4,CASSLGRFNEKLFF
.,TRBV5-5,TRBJ2-7,CASSLVLAEYEQYF
once,TRBV5-4,TRBJ1-1,CASSVQGSFGNAFF
.,TRBV28,TRBJ1-5,CASSLQNNQPQHF
.,TRBV7-3,TRBJ2-1,CASSKRLAGGEYNEQFF
.,TRBV21-1,TRBJ2-7,CASSPRQGANEQYF
.,TRBV4-1,TRBJ2-1,CASSQPAGVNPYEQFF
.,TRBV29-1,TRBJ1-2,CDSGEKKGYTF
.,TRBV11-2,TRBJ1-2,CASSPRGGTNYGYTF
.,TRBV4-3,TRBJ1-6,CASSGEIYNSPLHF
.,TRBV14,TRBJ2-1,CASSQVSGAYNEQFF
.,TRBV27,TRBJ2-7,CASSLSTGGGYEQYF
once,TRBV28,TRBJ1-3,CASSFRDVSGNTIYF
.,TRBV4-1,TRBJ2-3,CASSQLPDNTDAQYF
.,TRBV28,TRBJ1-3,CASSFPRQGLGGNTIYF
.,TRBV6-2/TRBV6-3,TRBJ2-2,CASSTTRGDTGELFF
.,TRBV6-5,TRBJ1-4,CAGMDRNNEKLFF
.,TRBV19,TRBJ1-1,CASRQDSGGTEAFF
.,TRBV24-1,TRBJ1-1,CATSDAGGNTEAFF
.,TRBV28,TRBJ2-7,CASSLGRTYEQYF
.,TRBV11-3,TRBJ2-3,CASSSNGKVTDTQYF
.,TRBV10-2,TRBJ2-7,CASSDPGGGLAHSYEQYF